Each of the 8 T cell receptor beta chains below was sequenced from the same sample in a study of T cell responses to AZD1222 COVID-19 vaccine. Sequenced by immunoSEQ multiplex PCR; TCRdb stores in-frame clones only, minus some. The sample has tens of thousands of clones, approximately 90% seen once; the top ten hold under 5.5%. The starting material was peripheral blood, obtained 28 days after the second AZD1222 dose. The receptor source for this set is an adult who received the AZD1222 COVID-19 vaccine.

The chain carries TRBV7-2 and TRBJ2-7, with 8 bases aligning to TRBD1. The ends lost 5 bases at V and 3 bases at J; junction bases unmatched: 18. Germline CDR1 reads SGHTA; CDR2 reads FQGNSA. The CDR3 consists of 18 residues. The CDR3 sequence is CASSPHRLGGQDGYEQYV. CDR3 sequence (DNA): TGTGCCAGCAGCCCACACCGGTTAGGGGGACAGGATGGCTACGAGCAGTACGTC.

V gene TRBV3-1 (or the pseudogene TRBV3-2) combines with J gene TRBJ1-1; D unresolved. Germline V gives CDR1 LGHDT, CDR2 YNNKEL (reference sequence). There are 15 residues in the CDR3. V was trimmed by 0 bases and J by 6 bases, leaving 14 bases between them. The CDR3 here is CASSQELLGGSEAFF. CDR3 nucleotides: TGTGCCAGCAGCCAAGAACTCCTGGGCGGTTCTGAAGCTTTCTTT.

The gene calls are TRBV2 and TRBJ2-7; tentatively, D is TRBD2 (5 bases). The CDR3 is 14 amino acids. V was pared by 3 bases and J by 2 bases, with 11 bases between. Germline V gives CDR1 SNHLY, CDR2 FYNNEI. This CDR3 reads CASSDSGVPYEQYF. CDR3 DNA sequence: TGTGCCAGCAGTGATTCCGGGGTGCCCTACGAGCAGTACTTC.

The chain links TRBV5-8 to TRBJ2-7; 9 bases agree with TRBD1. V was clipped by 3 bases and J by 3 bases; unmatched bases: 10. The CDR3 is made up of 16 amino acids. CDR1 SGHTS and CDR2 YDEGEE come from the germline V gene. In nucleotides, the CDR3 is TGTGCCAGCAGCTCCCTGTCGGGACAGGGACTCTACGAGCAGTACTTC. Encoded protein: CASSSLSGQGLYEQYF. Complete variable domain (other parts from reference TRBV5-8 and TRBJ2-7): EAGVTQSPTHLIKTRGQQATLRCSPISGHTSVYWYQQALGLGLQFLLWYDEGEERNRGNFPPRFSGRQFPNYSSELNVNALELEDSALYLCASSSLSGQGLYEQYFGPGTRLTVT.

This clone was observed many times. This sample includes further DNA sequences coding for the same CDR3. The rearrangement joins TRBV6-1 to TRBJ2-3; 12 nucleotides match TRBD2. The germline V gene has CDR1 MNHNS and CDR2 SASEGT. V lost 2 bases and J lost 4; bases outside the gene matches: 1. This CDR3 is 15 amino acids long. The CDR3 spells CASSELAGGPDTQYF. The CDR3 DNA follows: TGTGCCAGCAGTGAACTAGCGGGGGGGCCAGATACGCAGTATTTT.

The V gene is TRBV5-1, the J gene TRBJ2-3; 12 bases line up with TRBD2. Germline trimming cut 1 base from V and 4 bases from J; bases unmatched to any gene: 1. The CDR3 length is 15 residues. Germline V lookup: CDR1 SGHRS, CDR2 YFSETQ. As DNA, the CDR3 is TGCGCCAGCAGCTTGCTAGCGGGGGGGCCAGATACGCAGTATTTT. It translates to CASSLLAGGPDTQYF. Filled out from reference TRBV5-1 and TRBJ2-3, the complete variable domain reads KAGVTQTPRYLIKTRGQQVTLSCSPISGHRSVSWYQQTPGQGLQFLFEYFSETQRNKGNFPGRFSGRQFSNSRSEMNVSTLELGDSALYLCASSLLAGGPDTQYFGPGTRLTVL.

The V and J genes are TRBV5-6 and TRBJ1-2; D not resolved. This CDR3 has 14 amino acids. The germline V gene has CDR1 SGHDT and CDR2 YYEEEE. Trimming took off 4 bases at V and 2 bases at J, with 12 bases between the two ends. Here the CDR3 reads CASSTMTGNYGYTF. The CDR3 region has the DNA TGTGCCAGCAGCACCATGACGGGAAACTATGGCTACACCTTC.

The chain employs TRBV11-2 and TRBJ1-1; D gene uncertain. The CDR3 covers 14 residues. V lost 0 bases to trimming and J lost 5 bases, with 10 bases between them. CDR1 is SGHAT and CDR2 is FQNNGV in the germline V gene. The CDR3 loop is CASSLDGVRTEAFF. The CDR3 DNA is TGTGCCAGCAGCTTAGATGGGGTGAGGACTGAAGCTTTCTTT.